The 19 T cell receptor beta chains below were found in one sample sequenced in a study of blood T cell repertoires in COVID-19. Clones were read by immunoSEQ multiplex PCR, and TCRdb kept only the in-frame ones, dropping some. In the table there are approximately 150,000 clones, about 87% of which are singletons. Sequenced material: peripheral blood. These receptor sequences come from a middle-aged man who had recovered from COVID-19.

The chain recombines TRBV5-1 with TRBJ1-2; no definite D call. Trimming shortened V by 0 bases and J by 7 bases, and 13 bases separated the two germline ends. The V gene's germline CDR1 is SGHRS and CDR2 YFSETQ. The CDR3 covers 14 residues. The CDR3, as DNA: TGCGCCAGCAGCTTGGAGTTAGCAGCCAGTGGCTACACCTTC. Residues: CASSLELAASGYTF.

The chain uses TRBV19 and TRBJ1-6; 10 bases match TRBD1. This CDR3 has 16 residues. Germline lookup yields CDR1 LNHDA and CDR2 SQIVND (reference sequence). The V and J ends lost 5 bases and 14 bases, in that order; junction bases with no gene match: 15. CDR3 DNA: TGTGCCAGTAGTCCAGGGGGACAGGGGATAACGGTCACCCTCCACTTT. Its protein product is CASSPGGQGITVTLHF.

This clone has just a few counts. The chain couples TRBV5-6 to TRBJ2-1, with a possible D match to TRBD2 (7 bases). Per the germline V gene, CDR1 is SGHDT and CDR2 is YYEEEE. Trimming shortened V by 7 bases and J by 8 bases, and 19 bases separated the two germline ends. The CDR3 has 14 residues. CDR3 region: CASSTGAGAYEQFF. The CDR3 bases are TGTGCCAGCTCAACGGGGGCGGGGGCCTATGAGCAGTTCTTC.

This clone was seen once. The junction and the germline gene differ at one end; a read error may be behind it. The V call is TRBV7-9, the J call TRBJ2-7; D might be TRBD2 (5 bases). This CDR3 contains 14 residues. Germline V gives CDR1 SEHNR, CDR2 FQNEAQ (reference sequence). For the CDR3, the DNA is TGTGCCAGCACCTTAGACGGGGTTCCCTACGAGCAGTACTTC. The encoded protein is CASTLDGVPYEQYF.

This clone was seen at least ten times. The CDR3 sequence is CASSSMEGTGLQETQYF. CDR3 bases: TGTGCCAGCAGCAGTATGGAAGGGACAGGCCTCCAAGAGACCCAGTACTTC. The genes are TRBV7-9 and TRBJ2-5, with 8 bases aligning to TRBD1. The V segment lost 5 bases and the J segment 1 base; nucleotides outside the gene matches: 12. Per the germline V gene, CDR1 is SEHNR and CDR2 is FQNEAQ (reference sequence). There are 17 residues in the CDR3.

The chain uses TRBV5-4 and TRBJ1-2; weak D call: TRBD1 (6 bases). The germline CDR1 and CDR2 sequences are SGHNT and YYREEE (reference sequence). The length of the CDR3 is 15 residues. The germline V and J ends were trimmed by 5 bases and 1 base, with 15 bases remaining between them. The CDR3 DNA reads TGTGCCAGCAGAAATGGGACATATCGTAACTATGGCTACACCTTC. Translation: CASRNGTYRNYGYTF.

V gene TRBV12-3 or TRBV12-4 combines with J gene TRBJ2-7; D is ambiguous. The CDR3 loop spans 13 amino acids. V lost 3 bases and J 0 bases, leaving 6 bases between the germline ends. CDR3 region: CASSLGFSYEQYF. The CDR3 coding sequence is TGTGCCAGCAGTTTGGGCTTCTCCTACGAGCAGTACTTC.

V is TRBV7-8 and J is TRBJ2-3; the match to TRBD2 covers 7 bases. The CDR3 has 16 residues. The germline V gene encodes CDR1 SGHVS and CDR2 FQNEAQ. Trimming at V came to 3 bases and at J to 6 bases, leaving 12 bases not matched to a gene. CDR3 DNA: TGTGCCAGCAGCTTTTCGGAGACTAGCTCGCGGGATACGCAGTATTTT. Translation gives CASSFSETSSRDTQYF. Full variable domain (outside the CDR3, taken from reference TRBV7-8 and TRBJ2-3): GAGVSQSPRYKVAKRGQDVALRCDPISGHVSLFWYQQALGQGPEFLTYFQNEAQLDKSGLPSDRFFAERPEGSVSTLKIQRTQQEDSAVYLCASSFSETSSRDTQYFGPGTRLTVL.

The J gene is TRBJ2-1, the V gene TRBV5-5; 15 bases are shared with TRBD2. Germline V gene data show CDR1 as SGHKS and CDR2 as YYEKEE (reference sequence). CDR3 size: 14 residues. The J segment lost 10 bases and the V segment lost 3 bases, leaving 2 bases of the junction unmatched. The CDR3 loop is CASSWTSGGDEQFF. The CDR3 region has the DNA TGTGCCAGCAGCTGGACTAGCGGGGGGGACGAGCAGTTCTTC.

V usage is TRBV19 and J usage is TRBJ2-3; weak D call: TRBD1 (6 bases). Germline CDR1 reads LNHDA; CDR2 reads SQIVND (reference sequence). The CDR3 has 14 amino acids. V shed 7 bases and J shed 4 bases, with 15 bases lying between them. This CDR3 is CASKEQGSADTQYF. The CDR3 DNA sequence: TGTGCCAGTAAAGAGCAGGGGTCCGCAGATACGCAGTATTTT.

V usage is TRBV10-3 and J usage is TRBJ1-1; D ambiguous. Trimming cost V 2 bases and J 3 bases, with 10 bases left between them. The CDR3 sequence is 14 residues long. The germline CDR1 and CDR2 sequences are ENHRY and SYGVKD. CDR3 protein: CAISEGGRDTEAFF. The CDR3 DNA is TGTGCCATCAGTGAGGGTGGGAGGGACACTGAAGCTTTCTTT.

The chain couples TRBV7-6 to TRBJ2-7; TRBD1 aligns across 9 bases. This CDR3 spans 21 amino acids. The germline gives CDR1 SGHVS, CDR2 FNYEAQ. With V trimmed by 5 bases and J by 0 bases, 23 bases remained unmatched. CDR3 nucleotides: TGTGCCAGCAGCGCCCCATCCCCCCAAGCCGGGACAGGGCTTAGCTCCTACGAGCAGTACTTC. It encodes CASSAPSPQAGTGLSSYEQYF.

This clone was seen only a few times. The V and J genes are TRBV9 and TRBJ2-7; TRBD1 matches 7 bases. The CDR3 covers 14 residues. Germline assignment: CDR1 SGDLS and CDR2 YYNGEE. V was pared by 3 bases and J by 4 bases, with 7 bases of the junction left unmatched. DNA for the CDR3: TGTGCCAGCAGCGCGGGGACAGTGCAATACGAGCAGTACTTC. It encodes CASSAGTVQYEQYF.

The J gene is TRBJ2-7, the V gene TRBV6-2 or TRBV6-3; D is perhaps TRBD1 (6 bases). Germline V gene lookup returns CDR1 MNHEY and CDR2 SVGEGT. The CDR3 contains 15 residues. V was shortened by 5 bases and J by 1 base, with 15 bases between the two germline ends. In DNA form, the CDR3 reads TGTGCCAGCAGTACGGACAGAACCCAATCCTACGAGCAGTACTTC. Amino acid sequence: CASSTDRTQSYEQYF.

CDR3 region: CASSEAQGQGYEQYF. The CDR3 region has the DNA TGTGCCAGCAGTGAAGCACAGGGACAGGGCTACGAGCAGTACTTC. This chain joins TRBV6-1 and TRBJ2-7; TRBD1 aligns across 9 bases. Germline V gene lookup returns CDR1 MNHNS and CDR2 SASEGT. J was trimmed by 3 bases and V by 0 bases; bases with no gene match: 3. CDR3 length: 15 residues.

This chain links TRBV3-1 (or the pseudogene TRBV3-2) with TRBJ2-4; D is possibly TRBD2 (5 bases). This CDR3 spans 16 amino acids. CDR1 is LGHDT, CDR2 YNNKEL, per germline (reference sequence). Trimming pared 3 bases from V and 0 bases from J, leaving 12 bases between. In DNA, the CDR3 is TGTGCCAGCAGCCAGGACGGGAACTTAGCCAAAAACATTCAGTACTTC. Translating gives CASSQDGNLAKNIQYF.

This chain's CDR3 is CASTQGAYTEAFF. CDR3 sequence (DNA): TGTGCCAGTACTCAGGGGGCCTACACTGAAGCTTTCTTT. This sequence joins TRBV19 and TRBJ1-1; 8 bases match TRBD1. V was clipped by 7 bases and J by 3 bases; unmatched bases: 4. The CDR3 is 13 residues long. The germline gives CDR1 LNHDA, CDR2 SQIVND (reference sequence).

This clone was observed a handful of times. The chain is built from TRBV11-3 and TRBJ1-1; no reliable D call. V was cut by 5 bases and J by 4 bases, with 14 bases left in between. This CDR3 comprises 14 residues. Germline CDR1 reads SGHNT; CDR2 reads YENEEA. CDR3 coding DNA: TGTGCCAGCAGCCGCGGTGACCGCGTCACTGAAGCTTTCTTT. It specifies CASSRGDRVTEAFF.

V gene TRBV19 combines with J gene TRBJ2-7, with TRBD1 as a possible D gene (5 bases). There are 13 residues in the CDR3. CDR1 and CDR2 from the germline V gene are LNHDA and SQIVND (reference sequence). V lost 4 bases, J lost 0 bases, and 7 bases lay in between. The CDR3 coding sequence is TGTGCCAGTAGTAAGGACAACTCCTACGAGCAGTACTTC. Its translation: CASSKDNSYEQYF.